This T cell receptor (beta chain) was captured in a study of blood T cell repertoires in COVID-19. On the study more broadly: Samples taken during acute and convalescent COVID-19 were collected in the United States, Italy and Spain.

As processed by the authors: How many nucleated cells were present was estimated from reference gene primer amplification. Assay used: immunoSEQ multiplex PCR; TCRdb lists only in-frame clones, some missing. V, J and clone size are taken as reported in that table, and D and trimming were inferred from the DNA itself. The data hold about 140,000 clones, with around nine tenths observed a single time. This TCR came from a woman in her forties with acute or convalescent COVID-19. Sequenced sample: peripheral blood.

The CDR3 protein is CASSASGTGGDEQYF. The CDR3 region has the DNA TGTGCCAGCAGTGCGTCCGGGACAGGAGGCGACGAGCAGTACTTC. The chain combines TRBV6-4 with TRBJ2-7; TRBD1 matches at 8 bases. The CDR3 length is 15 residues. From germline, CDR1 is MRHNA and CDR2 SNTAGT. The V gene end was trimmed by 4 bases and the J gene end by 5 bases; junction bases not matched to a gene: 10.